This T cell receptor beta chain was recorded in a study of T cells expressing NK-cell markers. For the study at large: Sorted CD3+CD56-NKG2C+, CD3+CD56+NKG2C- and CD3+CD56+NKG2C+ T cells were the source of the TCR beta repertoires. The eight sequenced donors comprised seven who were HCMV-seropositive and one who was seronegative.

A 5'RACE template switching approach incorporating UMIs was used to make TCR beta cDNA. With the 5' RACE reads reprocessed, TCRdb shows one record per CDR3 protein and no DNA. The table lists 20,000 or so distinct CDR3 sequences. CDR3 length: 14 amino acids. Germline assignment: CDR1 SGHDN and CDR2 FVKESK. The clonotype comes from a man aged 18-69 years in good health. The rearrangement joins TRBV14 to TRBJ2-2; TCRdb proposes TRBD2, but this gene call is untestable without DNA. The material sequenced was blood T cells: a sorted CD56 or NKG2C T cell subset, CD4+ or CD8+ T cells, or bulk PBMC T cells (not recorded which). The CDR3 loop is CASSALGGAGELFF.